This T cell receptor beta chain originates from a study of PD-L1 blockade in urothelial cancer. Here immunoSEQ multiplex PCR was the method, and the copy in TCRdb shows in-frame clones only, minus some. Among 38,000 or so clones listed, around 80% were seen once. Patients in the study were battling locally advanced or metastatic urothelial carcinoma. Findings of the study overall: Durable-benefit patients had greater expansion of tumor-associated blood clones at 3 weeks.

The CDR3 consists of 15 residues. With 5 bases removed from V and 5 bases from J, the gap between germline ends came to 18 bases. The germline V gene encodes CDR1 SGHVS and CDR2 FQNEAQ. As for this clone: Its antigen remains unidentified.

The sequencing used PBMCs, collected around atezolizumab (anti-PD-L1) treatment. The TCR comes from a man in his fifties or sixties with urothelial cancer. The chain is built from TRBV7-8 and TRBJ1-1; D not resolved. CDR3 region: CASSLGSGAGTEAFF. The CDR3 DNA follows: TGTGCCAGCAGCCTCGGGAGCGGAGCGGGAACTGAAGCTTTCTTT.